This is a list of T cell receptor beta chains from one sample in a study of T cell repertoires in cytomegalovirus infection. TCRdb itself ran the reads through MiXCR, one entry per CDR3 protein. The sample holds about 110,000 distinct CDR3 sequences, roughly 39% seen once. These receptors' antigens are unknown. The sequencing used CD8+ T cells from cultured PBMCs, collected from culture after CMV antigen stimulation. These receptors all come from a human donor in good health (CMV status not recorded). Some clones in this sample may be carry-over from other donors' samples. The CDR3 runs from the conserved cysteine through the conserved F or W. Fields, in order: V gene, J gene, clone size, D gene, CDR3 DNA, CDR3 protein. The D gene is left open where the match is weak. The listing skips clone size in some rows; elsewhere it reads once, few, many or a size class.

>TRBV5-1|TRBJ1-1|-|TRBD1
TGCGCCAGCAGGGTTACAGGGGGCCCTGAAGCTTTCTTT
CASRVTGGPEAFF
>TRBV19|TRBJ1-2|few|TRBD1
TGTGCCAGTAGTACCGGACAGGGCGGCTATGGCTACACCTTC
CASSTGQGGYGYTF
>TRBV6-2/TRBV6-3|TRBJ2-7|many|TRBD1
TGTGCCAGCAGGGCTGGGACAGGGAAAACCTACGAGCAGTACTTC
CASRAGTGKTYEQYF
>TRBV7-9|TRBJ1-2|few|TRBD1
TGTGCCAGCAGCTGGATGTTCGACAGGGGTTCATCTAACTATGGCTACACCTTC
CASSWMFDRGSSNYGYTF
>TRBV12-3/TRBV12-4|TRBJ1-1|few|TRBD1
TGTGCCAGCAGCGCGATGGGACAGGGGGACTTAGTAGCTTTCTTT
CASSAMGQGDLVAFF
>TRBV10-3|TRBJ1-3|many|TRBD1
TGTGCCATCACCCAGGGCCGGGACAGGGACACCATATATTTT
CAITQGRDRDTIYF
>TRBV5-1|TRBJ1-3|few|-
TGCGCCAGCAGCTTGGGCGGACGGATCTCTGGAAACACCATATATTTT
CASSLGGRISGNTIYF
>TRBV13|TRBJ1-1|-|-
TGTGCCAGCAGCTTATCAGGCTTCGGTGAAGCTTTCTTT
CASSLSGFGEAFF
>TRBV14|TRBJ2-7|few|-
TGTGCCAGCAGCCACAGAGATTTCTACGAGCAGTACTTC
CASSHRDFYEQYF
>TRBV7-4|TRBJ2-7|-|TRBD1
TGTGCCAGCAGCTTAGTTGGGACAGGCGGTCCCGAGCAGTACTTC
CASSLVGTGGPEQYF
>TRBV12-5|TRBJ2-6|few|TRBD1
TGTGCTAGTGGTCCCCCCCCCTCCACAGGGGTGGCTGGGGCCAACGTCCTGACTTTC
CASGPPPSTGVAGANVLTF
>TRBV12-3/TRBV12-4|TRBJ2-6|-|-
TGTGCCACCAACCAGGGGGGCTCTGGGGCCAACGTCCTGACTTTC
CATNQGGSGANVLTF
>TRBV7-9|TRBJ2-2|few|TRBD2
TGTGCCAGCAGCTCCTTACAGCGGGGGAACACCGGGGAGCTGTTTTTT
CASSSLQRGNTGELFF
>TRBV29-1|TRBJ1-2|few|TRBD1
TGCAGCGCCGTCCAGGGGGACTATGGCTACACCTTC
CSAVQGDYGYTF
>TRBV28|TRBJ2-1|-|-
TGTGCCAGCAGTACCCGGTCCTACAATGAGCAGTTCTTC
CASSTRSYNEQFF
>TRBV12-3/TRBV12-4|TRBJ2-5|many|-
TGTGCCAGCAGTCTCGGCCACGGGAAGACCCAGTACTTC
CASSLGHGKTQYF
>TRBV5-1|TRBJ2-3|once|TRBD1
TGCGCCAGCAGCAACGTTGACAGGGTGAATACGCAGTATTTT
CASSNVDRVNTQYF
>TRBV28|TRBJ1-5|many|-
TGTGCCAGCAGTGCCGCGCTCCCGGGGCCCCAGCATTTT
CASSAALPGPQHF
>TRBV7-2|TRBJ2-7|few|TRBD1
TGTGCCAGCAGCTTAGGGGACAGGGGCGACGAGCAGTACTTC
CASSLGDRGDEQYF
>TRBV7-9|TRBJ1-1|few|-
TGTGCCAGCAGCCCACTCGGGCAGCCGCACACTGAAGCTTTCTTT
CASSPLGQPHTEAFF
>TRBV10-3|TRBJ2-7|-|TRBD2
TGTGCCACGGGGCTAGCGGGGGGGCGGGAGCAGTACTTC
CATGLAGGREQYF
>TRBV3-1|TRBJ1-5|-|-
TGTGCCAGCAGCCAAAGGCAATATAGCAATCAGCCCCAGCATTTT
CASSQRQYSNQPQHF
>TRBV19|TRBJ1-5|-|-
TGTGCCAGTAGTTTAAGGGGCGGCCAGCCCCAGCATTTT
CASSLRGGQPQHF